These 21 T cell receptor beta chains share one sample of origin, sequenced in a study of Graves' ophthalmopathy and Graves' hyperthyroidism. Transcripts of RNA were the source for amplifying TCR beta CDR3 regions. An opening RT-PCR round employed HTBI primers and preceded a second-round multiplex PCR. TCRdb re-called the multiplex PCR reads through MiXCR, storing one row per CDR3 protein. Found here are a few hundred thousand distinct CDR3 sequences, 15% to 19% of them singletons; the top ten hold 5.5% to 7%. The sample was peripheral blood. The receptors originated from a woman aged 18-29 years with stable Graves' hyperthyroidism.

Of note for this clonotype: It may be a read error: a sequence one base away is much more abundant. The chain uses TRBV3-1 and TRBJ2-2, with D possibly TRBD2 on 5 matching bases. The germline gives CDR1 LGHDT, CDR2 YNNKEL (reference sequence). This CDR3 has 14 residues. CDR3 coding DNA: TGTGCCAGCAGCCCCCGAGGAGGTGACGGGGAGCTGTGTTTT. Protein sequence: CASSPRGGDGELCF.

This clonotype was seen ten or more times. The V and J genes are TRBV20-1 and TRBJ1-2; TRBD1 aligns across 9 bases. V lost 1 base to trimming and J lost 4 bases; unmatched junction nucleotides: 4. The CDR3 runs 14 residues. Germline V gene data show CDR1 as DFQATT and CDR2 as SNEGSKA (reference sequence). CDR3 DNA sequence: TGCAGTGCTAGAGTGGACAGGGGTAGCTATGGCTACACCTTC. Amino acid sequence: CSARVDRGSYGYTF.

This clonotype was counted many times. The chain employs TRBV12-3 or TRBV12-4 and TRBJ1-1; tentatively, D is TRBD1 (5 bases). CDR3 size: 18 residues. V lost 5 bases, J lost 0 bases, and 22 bases lay in between. DNA of the CDR3: TGTGCCAGCAGTCTATTATCCGGCGGTGTCAGGGTGAACACTGAAGCTTTCTTT. It translates to CASSLLSGGVRVNTEAFF.

The rearrangement uses TRBV2 and TRBJ2-2, with D possibly matching TRBD1 (5 bases). CDR1 is SNHLY, CDR2 FYNNEI, per germline. This CDR3 spans 14 amino acids. The V gene lost 3 bases and the J gene lost 5 bases, with 10 bases spanning the gap. DNA of the CDR3: TGTGCCAGCAGTGACAGGGAAGGGACCGGGGAGCTGTTTTTT. Protein: CASSDREGTGELFF.

The V gene is TRBV5-6, the J gene TRBJ2-7, with 14 bases matching TRBD2. From germline, CDR1 is SGHDT and CDR2 YYEEEE. The CDR3 is 17 amino acids. V lost 6 bases, J lost 4 bases, and 12 bases stayed unmatched. This CDR3 reads CASTKVGLAGAMYEQYF. CDR3 bases: TGTGCCAGCACCAAAGTGGGACTAGCGGGGGCTATGTACGAGCAGTACTTC.

This clonotype has ten or more counts. The chain joins TRBV12-3 or TRBV12-4 to TRBJ1-1; D possibly corresponds to TRBD1 (5 bases). V was shortened by 3 bases and J by 3 bases, with 8 bases between the two germline ends. The CDR3 has 13 amino acids. The CDR3 sequence is CASSFIRDTEAFF. The DNA for the CDR3 is TGTGCCAGCAGTTTTATCAGGGACACTGAAGCTTTCTTT.

The rearrangement links TRBV7-2 to TRBJ2-7; D possibly corresponds to TRBD2 (6 bases). Germline CDR1 SGHTA, CDR2 FQGNSA. The ends were cut back, 4 bases at V and 0 bases at J, with 10 bases in the middle. CDR3 length: 14 residues. CDR3 bases: TGTGCCAGCAGCTGGGGGACTGCCTCCTACGAGCAGTACTTC. This sequence encodes CASSWGTASYEQYF.

This clonotype was counted many times. The chain couples TRBV6-5 to TRBJ1-5; the D is unclear. V gave up 6 bases and J gave up 8 bases, with 14 bases separating them. This CDR3 contains 13 residues. CDR1 is MNHEY, CDR2 SVGAGI, per germline. CDR3 residues: CASRISAFEPQHF. The DNA for the CDR3 is TGTGCCAGCAGGATTAGTGCATTTGAGCCCCAGCATTTT.

In this sample, this clonotype turned up many times. The rearrangement links TRBV29-1 to TRBJ1-2, with D unclear. The CDR3 length is 15 residues. Germline V lookup: CDR1 SQVTM, CDR2 ANQGSEA. Trimming removed 1 base from V and 2 bases from J, with 14 bases in between. The CDR3 nucleotides are TGCAGCGTTGAAGGTGCGGGAGTCTCGAACTATGGCTACACCTTC. Amino acids: CSVEGAGVSNYGYTF. Using reference TRBV29-1 and TRBJ1-2 for the parts outside the CDR3, the full variable domain is SAVISQKPSRDICQRGTSLTIQCQVDSQVTMMFWYRQQPGQSLTLIATANQGSEATYESGFVIDKFPISRPNLTFSTLTVSNMSPEDSSIYLCSVEGAGVSNYGYTFGSGTRLTVV.

This clonotype showed up many times. The CDR3 reads CASSFESRGSVSWTQYF. The CDR3 DNA reads as TGTGCCAGCAGTTTTGAGAGCCGGGGTTCTGTGTCTTGGACCCAGTACTTC. The gene calls are TRBV27 and TRBJ2-5; maybe TRBD2 (5 bases). The ends were cut back, 3 bases at V and 7 bases at J, with 24 bases in the middle. The CDR3 has 17 residues. Germline-derived CDR1 and CDR2 are MNHEY and SMNVEV (reference sequence).

This clonotype was recorded at least ten times. This chain links TRBV12-3 or TRBV12-4 with TRBJ1-6, with D tentatively TRBD1 (5 bases). The CDR3 has 19 residues. Trimming took off 6 bases at V and 2 bases at J, with 23 bases between the two ends. The CDR3: CASRPLVRAGRTYNSPLHF. The DNA of the CDR3 is TGTGCCAGCAGGCCCCTAGTCAGGGCAGGGAGGACCTATAATTCACCCCTCCACTTT.

This clonotype has at least ten counts. V gene TRBV12-3 or TRBV12-4 combines with J gene TRBJ2-5; D may correspond to TRBD1 or TRBD2 (5 bases each). V lost 6 bases to trimming and J lost 7 bases, with 9 bases between them. The CDR3 has 11 amino acids. CDR3 loop: CASRDSGTQYF. CDR3 bases: TGTGCCAGCAGAGACAGCGGGACCCAGTACTTC.

This clonotype was detected ten times or more. V and J are TRBV2 and TRBJ2-4; D gene ambiguous. Trimming removed 1 base at V and 5 bases at J, with 12 bases between. The germline V gene has CDR1 SNHLY and CDR2 FYNNEI. This CDR3 has 15 amino acids. This CDR3 is CASSEGGVGQNIQYF. In DNA form, the CDR3 reads TGTGCCAGCAGTGAAGGAGGCGTCGGTCAAAACATTCAGTACTTC.

The table lists this clonotype with many counts. The chain recombines TRBV5-1 with TRBJ2-2; D perhaps matches TRBD2 (5 bases). CDR3 length equals 15 residues. With 0 bases removed from V and 0 bases from J, the gap between germline ends came to 6 bases. CDR1 is SGHRS, CDR2 YFSETQ, per germline. In nucleotides, the CDR3 is TGCGCCAGCAGCTTGGGGAGGACGAACACCGGGGAGCTGTTTTTT. Its protein is CASSLGRTNTGELFF.

To note about this clonotype: Its ends do not fully match the called genes, so a read error is possible. The V call is TRBV12-3 or TRBV12-4, the J call TRBJ2-7; D gene unclear. This CDR3 has 13 amino acids. CDR3 in amino acids: CASSHIGRYDQYF. CDR3 bases: TGTGCCAGCAGTCACATAGGAAGGTACGATCAGTACTTC.

The rearrangement links TRBV30 to TRBJ2-5; D perhaps matches TRBD2 (6 bases). The CDR3 covers 14 residues. From germline, CDR1 is GTSNPN and CDR2 SVGIG (reference sequence). V was cut by 0 bases and J by 5 bases, with 13 bases left in between. CDR3 DNA: TGTGCCTGGAGTGTACTGGGACTTCTTGAGACCCAGTACTTC. Its protein product is CAWSVLGLLETQYF.

This chain links TRBV5-6 with TRBJ2-5; 7 nucleotides match TRBD2. CDR1 is SGHDT and CDR2 is YYEEEE in the germline V gene. The CDR3 extends over 15 amino acids. The V and J ends lost 2 bases and 5 bases, in that order; junction bases with no gene match: 9. In DNA form, the CDR3 reads TGTGCCAGCAGCTTCGCGGGGGACTTCGGGGAGACCCAGTACTTC. Amino acid sequence: CASSFAGDFGETQYF.

The table lists this clonotype with a few counts. The rearrangement joins TRBV6-1 to TRBJ1-2; no firm D call. Germline V gene data show CDR1 as MNHNS and CDR2 as SASEGT. The CDR3 sequence is 17 residues long. V was cut by 1 base and J by 0 bases, with 15 bases left in between. The CDR3 DNA reads as TGTGCCAGCAGTGAAGATGGTGGCGGATACACTAACTATGGCTACACCTTC. Amino acid sequence: CASSEDGGGYTNYGYTF.

This clonotype was counted many times. This chain links TRBV6-5 with TRBJ2-6; D gene uncertain. The CDR3 loop spans 15 amino acids. Trimming left V 2 bases short and J 0 bases short, with 5 bases between. Germline loops: CDR1 MNHEY, CDR2 SVGAGI. The CDR3 region has the DNA TGTGCCAGCAGTTACCGTTTCTCTGGGGCCAACGTCCTGACTTTC. Protein: CASSYRFSGANVLTF.

This clonotype was detected ten times or more. The J gene is TRBJ1-5, the V gene TRBV6-2 or TRBV6-3; D gene uncertain. Trimming cost V 8 bases and J 0 bases, with 11 bases left between them. Per germline, CDR1 MNHEY and CDR2 SVGEGT. This CDR3 is 14 amino acids long. Here the CDR3 DNA reads TGTGCCAGCGCGACCGGGTCTAGCAATCAGCCCCAGCATTTT. It yields the protein CASATGSSNQPQHF.

This clonotype has at least ten counts. The rearrangement uses TRBV6-1 and TRBJ2-5; no clear D gene. CDR3 length: 13 residues. Between the trimmed V and J ends, which lost 2 bases and 5 bases, there was a span of 9 bases. CDR1 and CDR2 (germline): MNHNS, SASEGT. CDR3 coding DNA: TGTGCCAGCAGTGAAAGGACGCGGGAGACCCAGTACTTC. Amino acids: CASSERTRETQYF.